This T cell receptor beta chain is drawn from a study of blood T cell repertoires in COVID-19. Overall study context: The cDNA or gDNA used as material had been derived from T cells, B-cell-depleted T cells, or PBMCs.

The CDR3 runs 15 residues. J was trimmed by 3 bases and V by 5 bases; bases with no gene match: 8. Germline lookup yields CDR1 MNHNY and CDR2 SVGAGI (reference sequence). Followed over time, Seattle patients had been enrolled while infection was active. Using immunoSEQ multiplex PCR, the repertoire was profiled, and TCRdb retains in-frame clones only, with some absent. The data contain 100,000 to 150,000 clones, 81% of them singletons. The chain employs TRBV6-6 and TRBJ2-3; 7 bases align to TRBD2. The sequenced sample was peripheral blood. This TCR was recovered from a man in his thirties or forties with COVID-19, enrolled during active disease. The CDR3 DNA follows: TGTGCCAGCAGTGCATCCGGGGGGAAGACAGATACGCAGTATTTT. It codes for CASSASGGKTDTQYF.